This T cell receptor beta chain was documented in a study of T cell responses to AZD1222 COVID-19 vaccine. Germline CDR1 and CDR2: SGHTA and FQGNSA. This CDR3 comprises 15 residues. V lost 1 base, J lost 3 bases, and 13 bases lay in between. Clones were sequenced by immunoSEQ multiplex PCR, and TCRdb holds only the in-frame ones, with some missing. The sample lists 150,000 or so clones, about nine tenths occurring once. Source: peripheral blood, taken 28 days after the second AZD1222 dose. This sequence was found in an adult who received the AZD1222 COVID-19 vaccine. The V call is TRBV7-2, the J call TRBJ2-7, with D possibly matching TRBD2 (6 bases). The CDR3 DNA reads TGTGCCAGCAGCTTAGACTCATCGGGAGTCTACGAGCAGTACTTC. Its protein product is CASSLDSSGVYEQYF.